The T cell receptor beta chain under discussion was sequenced for a study of PD-L1 blockade in urothelial cancer. Overall study: Most of the 29 patients were men who had bladder-origin urothelial cancer.

Time point described: peripheral blood 6 weeks after treatment start. Patients suffered from locally advanced or metastatic urothelial carcinoma. Sequencing was performed with immunoSEQ multiplex PCR; in TCRdb, only in-frame clones are kept and a portion is missing. This table has some 48,000 clones, around 88% appearing once. Germline CDR1 MNHNS, CDR2 SASEGT. This CDR3 comprises 14 residues. V lost 6 bases and J lost 2, with 10 bases in between. Specimen: PBMCs, collected around atezolizumab (anti-PD-L1) treatment. This TCR was sampled from a man aged 55 to 69 with urothelial cancer. The chain combines TRBV6-1 with TRBJ1-4; D might be TRBD1 (5 bases). This chain's CDR3 is CASRGRGTNEKLFF. In DNA form, the CDR3 reads TGTGCCAGCAGGGGACGGGGGACTAATGAAAAACTGTTTTTT.